Shown below are 16 T cell receptor beta chains from a single sample sequenced in a study of blood T cell repertoires in COVID-19. Sequencing used immunoSEQ multiplex PCR; TCRdb keeps in-frame clones, though not all of them. The sample consists of approximately 15,000 clones, approximately 90% of them appearing once. Sequencing was performed on peripheral blood. These receptors came from a man in his 60s with active COVID-19.

The chain uses TRBV3-1 (or the pseudogene TRBV3-2) and TRBJ2-7; a possible D gene is TRBD1 (6 bases). Germline-derived CDR1 and CDR2 are LGHDT and YNNKEL (reference sequence). Trimming cost V 1 base and J 2 bases, with 6 bases left between them. The CDR3 covers 13 residues. CDR3 bases: TGTGCCAGCAGCCAAGGGGGGCCCTACGAGCAGTACTTC. This translates into CASSQGGPYEQYF.

The chain joins TRBV2 to TRBJ2-2, with 8 bases lining up with TRBD1. Trimming cost V 8 bases and J 6 bases; bases outside gene matches: 5. CDR1 is SNHLY and CDR2 is FYNNEI in the germline V gene. This CDR3 has 13 amino acids. CDR3 DNA sequence: TGTGCCAGCGGACAGGGAAGCGCCGGGGAGCTGTTTTTT. Residues: CASGQGSAGELFF.

CDR3 in amino acids: CSATTYNEQFF. The CDR3 DNA follows: TGCAGTGCTACCACATACAATGAGCAGTTCTTC. The chain has TRBV20-1 and TRBJ2-1; D gene uncertain. V shed 4 bases and J shed 4 bases, with 5 bases lying between them. The CDR3 is made up of 11 amino acids. CDR1 and CDR2 (germline): DFQATT, SNEGSKA (reference sequence).

The rearrangement uses TRBV27 and TRBJ2-2; 7 bases line up with TRBD2. The V segment lost 4 bases and the J segment 3 bases; nucleotides outside the gene matches: 5. CDR3 length: 15 amino acids. CDR1 MNHEY and CDR2 SMNVEV come from the germline V gene (reference sequence). The CDR3 here is CASSSGTTYTGELFF. CDR3 nucleotides: TGTGCCAGCAGTTCAGGGACTACGTACACCGGGGAGCTGTTTTTT.

The chain couples TRBV7-7 to TRBJ2-5; 14 nucleotides agree with TRBD2. With V trimmed by 1 base and J by 5 bases, 3 bases remained unmatched. This CDR3 comprises 16 residues. Germline CDR1 reads SSHAT; CDR2 reads FNYEAQ (reference sequence). The CDR3 coding sequence is TGTGCCAGCAGCTTAGGGACTAGCGGGGGGTCGGAGACCCAGTACTTC. It specifies CASSLGTSGGSETQYF.

The CDR3 protein is CASSPEGGISSGNTIYF. The CDR3 DNA reads TGTGCCAGCAGCCCCGAGGGAGGGATTAGCTCTGGAAACACCATATATTTT. The chain couples TRBV5-4 to TRBJ1-3, with D hard to call. The V end was cut by 4 bases, the J end by 0 bases, with 17 bases between. This CDR3 region has 17 residues. Germline V lookup: CDR1 SGHNT, CDR2 YYREEE (reference sequence).

The gene calls are TRBV4-1 and TRBJ1-1; D is unresolved. The germline CDR1 and CDR2 sequences are MGHRA and YSYEKL. Trimming took 0 bases from V and 0 from J, leaving 11 bases between them. This CDR3 spans 16 amino acids. CDR3 in DNA: TGCGCCAGCAGCCAAGAAATTCTGGCGGTGAACACTGAAGCTTTCTTT. Translated: CASSQEILAVNTEAFF.

V and J are TRBV6-5 and TRBJ1-3; weak D call: TRBD1 (6 bases). The germline CDR1 and CDR2 sequences are MNHEY and SVGAGI. V dropped 7 bases and J dropped 4 bases, with 14 bases sitting between them. CDR3 length: 14 residues. The CDR3 sequence is CASIAGVAGNTIYF. The CDR3 bases are TGTGCCAGCATCGCAGGGGTTGCGGGAAACACCATATATTTT.

The chain combines TRBV2 with TRBJ2-2, with a weak D call TRBD1 (6 bases). The germline CDR1 and CDR2 sequences are SNHLY and FYNNEI. The CDR3 has 14 residues. The V gene lost 7 bases and the J gene lost 4 bases, with 13 bases spanning the gap. In DNA, the CDR3 is TGTGCCAGCAAGTACAGGGATCCCACCGGGGAGCTGTTTTTT. Protein product: CASKYRDPTGELFF.

The chain joins TRBV6-2 or TRBV6-3 to TRBJ1-1; D is ambiguous. CDR1 is MNHEY and CDR2 is SVGEGT in the germline V gene. V was shortened by 4 bases and J by 8 bases, with 14 bases between the two germline ends. The CDR3 is made up of 13 amino acids. CDR3 sequence (DNA): TGTGCCAGCAGTTTTAGAGAGGATTACGAAGCTTTCTTT. This sequence encodes CASSFREDYEAFF.

The J gene is TRBJ2-3, the V gene TRBV18; 11 bases are shared with TRBD2. Germline V gene sequence: CDR1 KGHSH, CDR2 LQKENI. The CDR3 loop spans 18 amino acids. The V gene end was trimmed by 6 bases and the J gene end by 3 bases; junction bases not matched to a gene: 14. The CDR3 is CASSQIPLSGGATDTQYF. CDR3 nucleotide sequence: TGTGCCAGCTCCCAAATCCCCCTTAGCGGGGGGGCGACAGATACGCAGTATTTT.

This clone was detected only a few times. The V and J genes are TRBV27 and TRBJ2-3, with D possibly matching TRBD2 (5 bases). The CDR3 consists of 18 residues. Trimming pared 5 bases from V and 4 bases from J, leaving 25 bases between. Germline loops: CDR1 MNHEY, CDR2 SMNVEV (reference sequence). DNA for the CDR3: TGTGCCAGCAGTCTCACCCCGGGGTCCCCATTTAGCGCAGATACGCAGTATTTT. Translated, it gives CASSLTPGSPFSADTQYF.

The chain links TRBV5-1 to TRBJ1-6, with 7 positions matching TRBD1. The germline V gene has CDR1 SGHRS and CDR2 YFSETQ. The CDR3 sequence is 15 residues long. Trimming removed 0 bases from V and 11 bases from J; junction bases left unmatched: 8. The CDR3 DNA follows: TGCGCCAGCAGCTTGGCGGGGACAGAAATTACACCCCTCCACTTT. This codes for CASSLAGTEITPLHF.

The gene calls are TRBV9 and TRBJ2-1; a weak D match, TRBD2 (5 bases). The CDR3 consists of 15 residues. Germline loops: CDR1 SGDLS, CDR2 YYNGEE. Between the trimmed V and J ends, which lost 3 bases and 7 bases, there was a span of 17 bases. The chain's CDR3 is CASSAKGSGINEQFF. The CDR3 DNA sequence: TGTGCCAGCAGCGCCAAGGGATCGGGAATTAATGAGCAGTTCTTC.

The chain employs TRBV6-5 and TRBJ1-3; maybe TRBD1 (6 bases). Germline CDR1 MNHEY, CDR2 SVGAGI. CDR3 size: 16 residues. V lost 3 bases, J lost 0 bases, and 12 bases lay in between. CDR3 bases: TGTGCCAGCAGTTATGGGGACAAGAGCTCTGGAAACACCATATATTTT. It encodes CASSYGDKSSGNTIYF.

The chain couples TRBV14 to TRBJ2-4; 8 nucleotides match TRBD2. Germline lookup yields CDR1 SGHDN and CDR2 FVKESK. The length of the CDR3 is 20 residues. Trimming cost V 4 bases and J 0 bases; bases outside gene matches: 17. The CDR3 reads CASSPLLAGGPPKAKNIQYF. In DNA form, the CDR3 reads TGTGCCAGCAGCCCCTTGTTGGCGGGGGGCCCACCGAAAGCCAAAAACATTCAGTACTTC.